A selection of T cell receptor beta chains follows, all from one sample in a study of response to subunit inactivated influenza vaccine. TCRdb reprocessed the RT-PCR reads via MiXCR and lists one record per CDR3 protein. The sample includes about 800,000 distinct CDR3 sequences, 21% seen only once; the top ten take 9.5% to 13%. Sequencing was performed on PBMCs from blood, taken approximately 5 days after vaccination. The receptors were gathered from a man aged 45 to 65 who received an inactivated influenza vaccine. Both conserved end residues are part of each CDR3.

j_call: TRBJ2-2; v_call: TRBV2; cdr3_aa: CASNLPGIPNTGELFF
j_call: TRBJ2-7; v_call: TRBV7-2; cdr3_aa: CASSHTGYEQYF
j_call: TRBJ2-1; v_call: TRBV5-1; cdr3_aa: CASSQVLNHNEQFF
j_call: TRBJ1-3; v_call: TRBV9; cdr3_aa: CASSVEAFSGNTIYF
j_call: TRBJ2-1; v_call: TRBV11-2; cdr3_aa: CASSESGTSTVGANEQFF
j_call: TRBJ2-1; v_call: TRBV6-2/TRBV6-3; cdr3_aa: CASSLRTSSEQFF
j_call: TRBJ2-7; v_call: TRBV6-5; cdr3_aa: CASSNGQTSSYEQYF
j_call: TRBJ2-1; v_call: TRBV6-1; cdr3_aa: CASSGRDPGDEQFF
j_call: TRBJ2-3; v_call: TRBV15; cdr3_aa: CATSSGLAGAPDTQYF
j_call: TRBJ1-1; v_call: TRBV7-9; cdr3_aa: CASKVGQGTEAFF
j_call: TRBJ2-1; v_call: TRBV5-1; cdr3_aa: CASSLVSLRGPYNEQFF
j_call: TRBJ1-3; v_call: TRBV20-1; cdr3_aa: CSAPYSGNTIYF
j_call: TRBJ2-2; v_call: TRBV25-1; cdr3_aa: CASSEYAERATGELFF
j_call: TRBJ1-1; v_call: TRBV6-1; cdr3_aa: CASNQGKYTEAFF
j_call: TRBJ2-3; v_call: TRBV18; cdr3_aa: CASSPELAQYF
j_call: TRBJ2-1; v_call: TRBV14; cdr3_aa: CASSLVAVNEQFF
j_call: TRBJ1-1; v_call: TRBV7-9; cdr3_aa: CASSVDWFEAFF
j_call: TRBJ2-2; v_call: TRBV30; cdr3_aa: CAWILGTGELFF
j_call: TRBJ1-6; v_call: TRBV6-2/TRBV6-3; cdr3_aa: CASSWRGGSPLHF
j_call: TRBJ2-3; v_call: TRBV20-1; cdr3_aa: CSARDSGGPDTQYF
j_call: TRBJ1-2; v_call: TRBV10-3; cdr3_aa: CAISEMPGRDYGYTF
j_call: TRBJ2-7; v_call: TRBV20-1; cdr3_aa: CSAPDRGHYEQYF
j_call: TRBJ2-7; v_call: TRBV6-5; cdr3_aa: CASSSFGQRPYEQYF
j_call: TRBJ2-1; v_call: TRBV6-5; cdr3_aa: CASSYRVGTGGAYNEQFF
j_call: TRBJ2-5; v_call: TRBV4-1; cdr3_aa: CASSQDPLLLGGQTQYF
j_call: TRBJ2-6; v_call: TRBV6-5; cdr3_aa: CASSYSFAAGANVLTF
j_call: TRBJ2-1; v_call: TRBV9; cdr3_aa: CASSVGGLTYNEQFF
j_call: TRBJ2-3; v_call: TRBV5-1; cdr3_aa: CASSDRRANTQYF
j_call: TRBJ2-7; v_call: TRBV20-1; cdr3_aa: CSARLQGFSYEQYF
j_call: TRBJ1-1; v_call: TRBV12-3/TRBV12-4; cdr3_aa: CASSLRREWTEAFF
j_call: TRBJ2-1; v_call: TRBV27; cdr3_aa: CASSTALGRDYEQFF
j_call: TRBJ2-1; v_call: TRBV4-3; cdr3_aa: CASSPLGRGRNNEQFF
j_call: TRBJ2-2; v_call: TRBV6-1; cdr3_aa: CASSRTEAGELFF
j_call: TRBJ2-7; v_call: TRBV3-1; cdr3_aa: CASSQDLSNQPYEQYF
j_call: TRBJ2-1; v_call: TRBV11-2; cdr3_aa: CASSHYKWESYNEQFF
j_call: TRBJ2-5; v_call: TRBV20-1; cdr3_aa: CSARDSQETQYF
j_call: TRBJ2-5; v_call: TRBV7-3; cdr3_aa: CASSPGVVQGARETQYF
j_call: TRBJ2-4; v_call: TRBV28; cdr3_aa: CASSLGRQAQNIQYF
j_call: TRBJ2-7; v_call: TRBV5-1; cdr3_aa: CASSLYRASYEQYF
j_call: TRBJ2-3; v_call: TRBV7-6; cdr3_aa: CASSLEPRSIFTQYF
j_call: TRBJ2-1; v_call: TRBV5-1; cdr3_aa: CASSLGPGVRGNEQFF
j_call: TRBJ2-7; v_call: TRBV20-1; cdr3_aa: CSAFSSGRPYEQYF
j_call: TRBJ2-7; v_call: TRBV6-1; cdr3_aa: CASSQTSGGVYEQYF
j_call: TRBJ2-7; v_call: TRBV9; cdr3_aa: CASNPTPRGQGAYEQYF
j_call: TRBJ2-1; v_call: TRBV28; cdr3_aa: CASSLGIGRFF
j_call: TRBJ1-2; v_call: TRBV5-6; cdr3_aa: CASSHRGRGTF
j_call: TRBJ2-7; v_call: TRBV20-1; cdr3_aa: CSARDGSGLSAYF
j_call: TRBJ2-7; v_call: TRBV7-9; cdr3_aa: CASSSTNSRAGEQYF
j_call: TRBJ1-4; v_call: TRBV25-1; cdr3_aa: CASSEYSLVSEEKLFF
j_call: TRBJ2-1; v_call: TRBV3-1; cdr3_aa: CASSQLAAEQFF
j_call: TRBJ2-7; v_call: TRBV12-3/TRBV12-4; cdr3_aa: CASSSGGSHEQYF
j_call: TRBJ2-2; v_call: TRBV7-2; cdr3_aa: CASSLAAGGRTGELFF